What follows is one T cell receptor (beta chain) and its context. V gave up 1 base and J gave up 9 bases; unmatched junction bases: 18. CDR1 is SEHNR, CDR2 FQNEAQ, per germline (reference sequence). There are 19 residues in the CDR3. Recruitment covered about 25 US areas and drew participants whose ages spanned roughly 18 to 100 years. Participant reports of clinical history set cohort assignment. This table comes from immunoSEQ multiplex PCR, and its TCRdb copy is limited to in-frame clones, with some not included. The table shows about 210,000 clones, with around 81% occurring only once. These data are taken from a study of blood T cell repertoires in COVID-19.

This chain joins TRBV7-9 and TRBJ2-1; 10 nucleotides align to TRBD1. The sequence derives from a woman aged 50 to 60 with acute COVID-19. The source material was PBMCs or T cells enriched from blood (not recorded which). CDR3: CASSLGQFVGDRGSREQFF. The CDR3 region has the DNA TGTGCCAGCAGCTTAGGTCAGTTTGTGGGGGACAGGGGATCGCGTGAGCAGTTCTTC. The variable domain in full, with the rest retrieved from reference TRBV7-9 and TRBJ2-1, is DTGVSQNPRHKITKRGQNVTFRCDPISEHNRLYWYRQTLGQGPEFLTYFQNEAQLEKSRLLSDRFSAERPKGSFSTLEIQRTEQGDSAMYLCASSLGQFVGDRGSREQFFGPGTRLTVL.